This T cell receptor (beta chain) was found in a study of beta chain features in type 1 diabetes. Looking at the study overall: Healthy donors resembled patients in age, gender and cell yields.

Germline CDR1 KGHSH, CDR2 LQKENI. There are 18 residues in the CDR3. Losses at the gene ends were 3 bases for V and 4 bases for J; bases not matched to a gene: 16. The sample holds a few counts of this clone. Sorting with CD45RO/CCR7/CD25/CD127/CD95/CD27 yielded naive, central memory, regulatory and stem-like memory CD4+ cells. Reverse transcription of all isolated RNA meant that expressed TCRB transcripts were sequenced. Assay: immunoSEQ multiplex PCR; the TCRdb copy retains only in-frame clones and omits some. The profile covers fewer than 900,000 clones, with 15% to 20% appearing a single time and 0.023% taken by the ten largest.

Sequencing was performed on naive CD4+ T cells from blood. The source of this sequence is a woman aged 18-30 years in good health. The chain recombines TRBV18 with TRBJ1-1, with TRBD1 identical over 8 bases. The CDR3 nucleotides are TGTGCCAGCTCACCGAGGCAGGGGGCACCCTTAATCCCCACTGAAGCTTTCTTT. Translation gives CASSPRQGAPLIPTEAFF.